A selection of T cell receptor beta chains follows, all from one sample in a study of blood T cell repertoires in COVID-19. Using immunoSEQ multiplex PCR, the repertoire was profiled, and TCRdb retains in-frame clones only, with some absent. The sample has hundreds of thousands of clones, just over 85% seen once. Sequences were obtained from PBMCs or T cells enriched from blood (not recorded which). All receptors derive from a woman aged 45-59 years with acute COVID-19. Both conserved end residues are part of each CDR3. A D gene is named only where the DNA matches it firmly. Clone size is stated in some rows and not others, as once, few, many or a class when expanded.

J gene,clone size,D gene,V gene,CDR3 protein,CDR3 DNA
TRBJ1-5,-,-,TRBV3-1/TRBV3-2,CASSPAPGGNQPQHF,TGTGCCAGCAGCCCCGCCCCGGGGGGGAATCAGCCCCAGCATTTT
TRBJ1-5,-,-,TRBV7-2,CASSLDTTPYSNQPQHF,TGTGCCAGCAGCTTAGATACTACGCCATATAGCAATCAGCCCCAGCATTTT
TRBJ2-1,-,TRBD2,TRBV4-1,CASSQREAGGPPDNEQFF,TGCGCCAGCAGCCAGAGGGAGGCGGGAGGGCCACCCGACAATGAGCAGTTCTTC
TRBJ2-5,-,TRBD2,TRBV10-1,CASSDLERERRETQYF,TGCGCCAGCAGTGATCTGGAGCGGGAGAGGCGGGAGACCCAGTACTTC
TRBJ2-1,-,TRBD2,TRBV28,CASSGAGRLSYNEQFF,TGTGCCAGCAGTGGGGCCGGGAGGTTATCCTACAATGAGCAGTTCTTC
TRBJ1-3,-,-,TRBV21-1,CASSKAEAAPAGNTIYF,TGTGCCAGCAGCAAAGCGGAGGCGGCCCCCGCGGGAAACACCATATATTTT
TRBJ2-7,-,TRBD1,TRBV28,CASSPPGTGTYEQYF,TGTGCCAGCAGCCCCCCCGGGACAGGGACCTACGAGCAGTACTTC
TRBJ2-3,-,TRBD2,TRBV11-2,CASSLVAGAGDTQYF,TGTGCCAGCAGCCTTGTAGCGGGAGCAGGTGATACGCAGTATTTT
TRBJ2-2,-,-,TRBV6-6,CASSTAGGLGPGELFF,TGTGCCAGCAGTACCGCTGGAGGGTTGGGACCCGGGGAGCTGTTTTTT
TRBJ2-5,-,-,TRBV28,CASSLSIGGGRETQYF,TGTGCCAGCAGTTTATCAATCGGCGGCGGGCGGGAGACCCAGTACTTC
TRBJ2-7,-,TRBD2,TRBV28,CASSTYPTGGSTYEQYF,TGTGCCAGCAGTACCTACCCCACGGGAGGGAGTACCTACGAGCAGTACTTC
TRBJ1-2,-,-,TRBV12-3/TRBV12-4,CASRRQENYGYTF,TGTGCCAGCAGGCGACAGGAGAACTATGGCTACACCTTC
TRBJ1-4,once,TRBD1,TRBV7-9,CASGSGQGDGANEKLFF,TGTGCCAGCGGCTCCGGACAGGGGGATGGGGCTAATGAAAAACTGTTTTTT
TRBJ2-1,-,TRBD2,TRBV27,CASNGLAGTYNEQFF,TGTGCCAGCAATGGGCTAGCGGGGACCTACAATGAGCAGTTCTTC
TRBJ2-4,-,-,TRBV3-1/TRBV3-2,CASSPPGTQNIQYF,TGTGCCAGCAGCCCCCCCGGGACACAAAACATTCAGTACTTC
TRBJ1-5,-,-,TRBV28,CASSPEGLFGQPQHF,TGTGCCAGCAGTCCAGAGGGCCTCTTCGGGCAGCCCCAGCATTTT
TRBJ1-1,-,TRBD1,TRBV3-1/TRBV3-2,CASSPDRGRDTEAFF,TGTGCCAGCAGCCCGGACAGGGGTAGGGACACTGAAGCTTTCTTT
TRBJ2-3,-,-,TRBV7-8,CASSLGREATQYF,TGTGCCAGCAGCTTAGGTAGGGAGGCTACGCAGTATTTT
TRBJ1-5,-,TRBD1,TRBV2,CASRAGQGNQPQHF,TGTGCCAGCAGGGCAGGACAGGGGAATCAGCCCCAGCATTTT
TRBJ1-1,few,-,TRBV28,CASIGFRGVTEAFF,TGTGCCAGCATCGGATTCAGGGGCGTCACTGAAGCTTTCTTT
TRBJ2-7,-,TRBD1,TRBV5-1,CASSQRQGAFYEQYF,TGCGCCAGCAGCCAGAGACAGGGGGCTTTCTACGAGCAGTACTTC
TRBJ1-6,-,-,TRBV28,CASSLTNSPLHF,TGTGCCAGCAGTTTGACAAATTCACCCCTCCACTTT
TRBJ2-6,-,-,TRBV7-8,CASSLESGAVSGANVLTF,TGTGCCAGCAGCTTAGAATCAGGGGCGGTCTCTGGGGCCAACGTCCTGACTTTC
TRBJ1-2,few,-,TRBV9,CASSVGGDYGYTF,TGTGCCAGCAGCGTAGGGGGGGACTATGGCTACACCTTC
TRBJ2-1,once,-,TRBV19,CASSITGGRSYNEQFF,TGTGCCAGTAGTATTACCGGGGGGCGCTCCTACAATGAGCAGTTCTTC
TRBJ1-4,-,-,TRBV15,CATSIPPANEKLFF,TGTGCCACCAGCATTCCCCCTGCTAATGAAAAACTGTTTTTT